This TCR beta chain was recovered during a study of beta chain features in type 1 diabetes. Overall study results and limits: Across all four CD4+ subsets, people with type 1 diabetes showed modestly shorter TCRB CDR3s. Insertion counts at VDJ junctions were lower in type 1 diabetes patients, who also showed more deletions there.

Every donor had blood drawn once into heparin, around 120 mL on average. V shed 0 bases and J 0 bases; nucleotides not matched to a gene: 3. CDR1 is SGHNT and CDR2 is YYREEE in the germline V gene (reference sequence). This CDR3 has 15 residues. Remarks on this clone: As yet, its antigen is unknown.

Every isolated RNA sample was fully reverse transcribed, so sequencing captured expressed TCRB transcripts. Samples of naive, central memory and regulatory T cells yielded a mean of approximately 3.9 million reads. The table came from immunoSEQ multiplex PCR; TCRdb's copy has only in-frame clones and leaves some out. The sample includes about 68,000 clones, almost 50% seen only once; the top ten take 0.65% to 0.85%. Sequences were obtained from central memory CD4+ T cells from blood. The clonotype originates from a man younger than 40 with type 1 diabetes. This chain joins TRBV5-4 and TRBJ2-7; 7 nucleotides match TRBD2. The CDR3 DNA reads as TGTGCCAGCAGCTTGGATCTAGCGGACTCCTACGAGCAGTACTTC. This translates into CASSLDLADSYEQYF. Complete variable domain (other parts from reference TRBV5-4 and TRBJ2-7): ETGVTQSPTHLIKTRGQQVTLRCSSQSGHNTVSWYQQALGQGPQFIFQYYREEENGRGNFPPRFSGLQFPNYSSELNVNALELDDSALYLCASSLDLADSYEQYFGPGTRLTVT.